The rows below give T cell receptor beta chains drawn from one sample of a study of blood T cells in healthy people across ages. TCRdb re-called the 5' RACE reads through MiXCR, storing one row per CDR3 protein. This table has about 1,800,000 distinct CDR3 sequences, 28% appearing once. The source material was blood. The receptors come from a woman in her thirties in good health. Each CDR3 is given with its conserved first and last residue. The D gene is left open where the match is weak. A clone size is listed for some rows: how often the clone was seen (once, few, many), or a class if it is expanded.

clone_size,j_call,v_call,d_call,cdr3_nt,cdr3_aa
.,TRBJ2-3,TRBV20-1,.,TGCAGTGCTAGCGTAGGGGACACAGATACGCAGTATTTT,CSASVGDTDTQYF
.,TRBJ2-3,TRBV27,.,TGTGCCAGCAGCTCTAGGGGCCAGCTTAGAGATACGCAGTATTTT,CASSSRGQLRDTQYF
few,TRBJ2-1,TRBV7-2,TRBD1,TGTGCCAGCAGCCGTGCCGGGACAGTGGGCAATGAGCAGTTCTTC,CASSRAGTVGNEQFF
many,TRBJ2-7,TRBV2,TRBD2,TGTGCCAGCCGCCTGACTAGCGGGGGGGCAGGGGAGCAGTACTTC,CASRLTSGGAGEQYF
many,TRBJ2-7,TRBV4-2,.,TGTGCCAGCAGCCCCGGGACGGGAAATTCCTACGAGCAGTACTTC,CASSPGTGNSYEQYF
many,TRBJ2-3,TRBV5-1,.,TGTGCCAGCAGCTTAGGCCCCACAGATACGCAGTATTTT,CASSLGPTDTQYF
few,TRBJ2-5,TRBV11-2,.,TGTGCCAGCAGCACGCGGACAGCTTCTCAAGAGACCCAGTACTTC,CASSTRTASQETQYF
few,TRBJ2-7,TRBV11-2,.,TGTGCCAGCAGCTTAGGACCTCTTGCGCAAGAGCAGTACTTC,CASSLGPLAQEQYF
.,TRBJ2-3,TRBV6-5,.,TGTGCCAGCAGGCCTACCGGGGGAACGACAGATACGCAGTATTTT,CASRPTGGTTDTQYF
few,TRBJ2-5,TRBV5-1,.,TGCGCCAGCAGCTTGCGAGGACAGCGGAGGGAGACCCAGTACTTC,CASSLRGQRRETQYF
.,TRBJ1-1,TRBV19,TRBD1,TGTGCCAGTAGTATCCGGGACAGGGGGATTTCTGAAGCTTTCTTT,CASSIRDRGISEAFF
few,TRBJ1-1,TRBV28,.,TGTGCCAGCAGAGTCGGGTACACTGAAGCTTTCTTT,CASRVGYTEAFF
few,TRBJ2-3,TRBV4-3,.,TGCGCCAGCAGCCAAGAGTGGTCGAAGGTAGATACGCAGTATTTT,CASSQEWSKVDTQYF
few,TRBJ2-4,TRBV19,.,TGCGCCAGTATGTTCCAGGGCAGGGGCAAAAACATTCAGTACTTC,CASMFQGRGKNIQYF